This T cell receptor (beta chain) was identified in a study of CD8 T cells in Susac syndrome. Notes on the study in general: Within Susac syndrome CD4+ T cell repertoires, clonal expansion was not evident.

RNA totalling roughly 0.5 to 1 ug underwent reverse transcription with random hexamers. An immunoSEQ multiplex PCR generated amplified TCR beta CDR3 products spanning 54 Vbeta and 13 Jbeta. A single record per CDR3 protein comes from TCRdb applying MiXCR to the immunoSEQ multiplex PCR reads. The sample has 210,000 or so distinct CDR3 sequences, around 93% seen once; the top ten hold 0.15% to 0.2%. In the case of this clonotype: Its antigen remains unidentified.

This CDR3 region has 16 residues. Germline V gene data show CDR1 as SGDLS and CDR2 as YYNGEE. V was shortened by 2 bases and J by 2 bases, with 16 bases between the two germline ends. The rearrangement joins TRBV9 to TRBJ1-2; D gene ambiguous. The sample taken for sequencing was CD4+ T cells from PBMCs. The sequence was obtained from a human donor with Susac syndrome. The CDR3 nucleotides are TGTGCCAGCAGCGTCCGCGGGGAGGCTATCAACTATGGCTACACCTTC. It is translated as CASSVRGEAINYGYTF. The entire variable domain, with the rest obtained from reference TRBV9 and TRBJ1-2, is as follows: DSGVTQTPKHLITATGQRVTLRCSPRSGDLSVYWYQQSLDQGLQFLIQYYNGEERAKGNILERFSAQQFPDLHSELNLSSLELGDSALYFCASSVRGEAINYGYTFGSGTRLTVV.